These 12 T cell receptor beta chains were sequenced from one sample in a study of radiotherapy plus CTLA-4 blockade in lung cancer. Some clones are missing from TCRdb's copy, which holds only in-frame ones; the method was immunoSEQ multiplex PCR. The sample has some 50,000 clones; 76% are singletons. Sample: peripheral blood, taken from a patient treated with radiotherapy plus ipilimumab. Every receptor here comes from a human donor with non-small cell lung cancer who had stable disease on radiotherapy plus ipilimumab.

This clone was recorded a few times. V is TRBV6-1 and J is TRBJ1-2, with no clear D. Deletions cut 2 bases from V and 8 bases from J, with 6 bases between. The CDR3 extends over 11 amino acids. The V gene's germline CDR1 is MNHNS and CDR2 SASEGT. The CDR3 spells CASSESLGYTF. DNA of the CDR3: TGTGCCAGCAGTGAATCGTTGGGCTACACCTTC.

A single count supports this clone. The V and J genes are TRBV7-6 and TRBJ1-5; tentative D call: TRBD1 (5 bases). Deletions cut 5 bases from V and 4 bases from J, with 15 bases between. CDR1 SGHVS and CDR2 FNYEAQ come from the germline V gene. CDR3 length: 15 residues. The CDR3 sequence is CASSTRPGGNQPQHF. The CDR3 bases are TGTGCCAGCAGCACGAGGCCTGGGGGTAATCAGCCCCAGCATTTT.

This rearrangement joins TRBV7-2 to TRBJ1-5, with D possibly being TRBD1 (5 bases). The CDR3 spans 14 residues. Germline loops: CDR1 SGHTA, CDR2 FQGNSA. Deletions cut 1 base from V and 5 bases from J, with 9 bases between. In nucleotides, the CDR3 is TGTGCCAGCAGCTTAGGAGAGGGGTATCAGCCCCAGCATTTT. This translates into CASSLGEGYQPQHF.

The J gene is TRBJ2-3, the V gene TRBV10-3; D is possibly TRBD2 (6 bases). V lost 6 bases and J 2 bases, leaving 15 bases between the germline ends. Looked up from germline, CDR1 is ENHRY and CDR2 is SYGVKD. This CDR3 comprises 15 residues. The CDR3 sequence is CAISVGGGNTDTQYF. In DNA form, the CDR3 reads TGTGCCATCAGCGTCGGTGGGGGGAACACAGATACGCAGTATTTT.

This clone occurred once. The V gene is TRBV2, the J gene TRBJ1-2, with D possibly being TRBD1 (5 bases). CDR1 is SNHLY, CDR2 FYNNEI, per germline. V was cut by 8 bases and J by 8 bases, with 15 bases left in between. CDR3 length: 12 amino acids. The CDR3 loop reads CASGRGRRGYTF. The CDR3 nucleotides are TGTGCCAGCGGACGGGGCCGACGGGGCTACACCTTC.

The gene calls are TRBV28 and TRBJ1-1, with D maybe TRBD1 (5 bases). This CDR3 spans 15 amino acids. Looked up from germline, CDR1 is MDHEN and CDR2 is SYDVKM. V lost 5 bases and J 1 base, leaving 14 bases between the germline ends. CDR3 nucleotides: TGTGCCAGCAGTCCCGCTCAGGGAAAGAACACTGAAGCTTTCTTT. Amino acid sequence: CASSPAQGKNTEAFF.

The chain employs TRBV30 and TRBJ1-6, with 9 bases matching TRBD1. Germline V lookup: CDR1 GTSNPN, CDR2 SVGIG (reference sequence). V was clipped by 5 bases and J by 10 bases; unmatched bases: 9. This CDR3 region has 14 residues. The chain's CDR3 is CAWSTGGRGSPLHF. The CDR3 DNA reads as TGTGCCTGGTCGACAGGGGGAAGGGGGTCACCCCTCCACTTT.

By its share, this clone is medium-sized. This chain uses TRBV7-9 with TRBJ1-5; D is undetermined. The V gene's germline CDR1 is SEHNR and CDR2 FQNEAQ (reference sequence). V shed 5 bases and J shed 5 bases, with 13 bases lying between them. The CDR3 is 14 residues long. Here the CDR3 DNA reads TGTGCCAGCAGCCCCCGGTCAGTTGATCAGCCCCAGCATTTT. It yields the protein CASSPRSVDQPQHF.

This chain uses TRBV5-4 with TRBJ1-2; D is perhaps TRBD1 (5 bases). Germline loops: CDR1 SGHNT, CDR2 YYREEE (reference sequence). Trimming removed 10 bases at V and 6 bases at J, with 19 bases between. CDR3 size: 13 residues. CDR3 amino acids: CAGSDILSHGYTF. The CDR3 bases are TGTGCCGGATCGGACATACTCTCTCATGGCTACACCTTC. The full variable domain, rest sourced from reference TRBV5-4 and TRBJ1-2, is ETGVTQSPTHLIKTRGQQVTLRCSSQSGHNTVSWYQQALGQGPQFIFQYYREEENGRGNFPPRFSGLQFPNYSSELNVNALELDDSALYLCAGSDILSHGYTFGSGTRLTVV.

The chain uses TRBV7-2 and TRBJ1-5; TRBD1 matches 7 bases. Looked up from germline, CDR1 is SGHTA and CDR2 is FQGNSA. With 5 bases clipped from V and 5 bases from J, the junction kept 9 bases outside the gene matches. This CDR3 is 15 amino acids long. The CDR3 nucleotides are TGTGCCAGCAGCAGACGGACAGGCGCTTATCAGCCCCAGCATTTT. Protein: CASSRRTGAYQPQHF.

The J gene is TRBJ1-1, the V gene TRBV13; 8 bases are shared with TRBD1. Per the germline V gene, CDR1 is PRHDT and CDR2 is FYEKMQ (reference sequence). The J segment lost 4 bases and the V segment lost 1 base, leaving 5 bases of the junction unmatched. The length of the CDR3 is 15 residues. The CDR3: CASSLEQGVVTEAFF. CDR3 nucleotides: TGTGCCAGCAGCTTAGAACAGGGGGTTGTCACTGAAGCTTTCTTT.

The CDR3 coding sequence is TGTGCCAGCAGCTTCCCGGGACAGCGGTATGGCTACACCTTC. This translates into CASSFPGQRYGYTF. The rearrangement links TRBV11-2 to TRBJ1-2, with 7 nucleotides matching TRBD1. The CDR3 has 14 amino acids. CDR1 is SGHAT and CDR2 is FQNNGV in the germline V gene. V shed 3 bases and J 5 bases; nucleotides not matched to a gene: 6.